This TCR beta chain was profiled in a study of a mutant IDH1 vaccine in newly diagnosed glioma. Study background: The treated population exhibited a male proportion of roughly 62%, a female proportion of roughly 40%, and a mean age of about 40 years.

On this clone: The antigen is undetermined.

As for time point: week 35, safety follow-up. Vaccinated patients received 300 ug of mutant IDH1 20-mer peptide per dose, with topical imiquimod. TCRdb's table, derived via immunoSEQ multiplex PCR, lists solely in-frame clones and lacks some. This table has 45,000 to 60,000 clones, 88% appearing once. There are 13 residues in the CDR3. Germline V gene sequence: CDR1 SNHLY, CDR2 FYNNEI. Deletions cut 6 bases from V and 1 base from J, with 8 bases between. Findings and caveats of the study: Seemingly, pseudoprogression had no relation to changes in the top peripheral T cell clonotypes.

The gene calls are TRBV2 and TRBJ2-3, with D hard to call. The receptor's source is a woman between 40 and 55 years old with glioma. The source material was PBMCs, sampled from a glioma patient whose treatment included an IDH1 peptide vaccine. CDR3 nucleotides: TGTGCCAGCAGGGGTGGACGCACAGATACGCAGTATTTT. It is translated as CASRGGRTDTQYF.